This T cell receptor beta chain comes out of a study of T cell responses to AZD1222 COVID-19 vaccine. Study results and caveats: Donors were chiefly white British, with a greater number of females, and clonal diversity was perhaps underestimated. Two doses of AZD1222 preceded a rise in Spike-specific TCR breadth and depth. After the peak T cell response, and only then, were repertoires sampled. Regions 160-218 and 743-854 held dominance among vaccine-associated CD4 TCRs, which spanned spike.

V shed 1 base and J 4 bases; nucleotides not matched to a gene: 6. The CDR3 has 15 residues. Germline CDR1 and CDR2: LNHDA and SQIVND (reference sequence). As regards this clone: No antigen is known for it.

Generated by immunoSEQ multiplex PCR, the TCRdb table keeps only in-frame clones and is missing some. The repertoire holds over 150,000 clones, with about 91% as singletons. J is TRBJ1-2 and V is TRBV19; 7 bases fit TRBD1. This sequence was found in an adult in good health. Here the sequenced sample was peripheral blood, taken on day 0 of MenACWY control vaccination. The CDR3 region has the DNA TGTGCCAGTAGTATAGGTGGGACAGTATTCTATGGCTACACCTTC. This gives the protein CASSIGGTVFYGYTF.